Presented here are 32 T cell receptor beta chains from one specimen sequenced in a study of identical twins (TCRdb year 2016). The library was obtained by 5' RACE. The reads were generated on an Illumina HiSeq 2000. TCRdb applied fastp at Q25 and MiXCR to the public reads, then kept only in-frame beta chains. Here each entry gathers all rows of one CDR3 protein and keeps the most common genes and DNA. Counted in this sample were roughly 720,000 distinct CDR3 sequences; roughly 20% of them appeared once. Less than 15% of the sample lies in the top ten. The same data also went into a second study, on T cells expressing NK-cell markers.

The sequenced sample was PBMCs. The receptors derive from a woman aged 18-29 years in good health.

This clonotype was recorded only once. This chain links TRBV7-2 with TRBJ2-7; D might be TRBD1 (5 bases). The CDR3 loop spans 14 amino acids. Trimming removed 8 bases at V and 3 bases at J, with 17 bases between. Germline loops: CDR1 SGHTA, CDR2 FQGNSA. CDR3 sequence reads: CASGRGPGNYEQYF. CDR3 DNA sequence: TGTGCCAGCGGCCGTGGGCCAGGGAACTACGAGCAGTACTTC.

This clonotype was picked up a small number of times. The chain has TRBV6-2 or TRBV6-3 and TRBJ2-3, with TRBD1 matching over 7 bases. The germline gives CDR1 MNHEY, CDR2 SVGEGT. Germline trimming cut 2 bases from V and 2 bases from J; bases unmatched to any gene: 10. The CDR3 covers 17 residues. For the CDR3, the DNA is TGTGCCAGCAGTTACACGTACTTGACAGGGACCACAGATACGCAGTATTTT. It translates to CASSYTYLTGTTDTQYF.

The rearrangement uses TRBV4-1 and TRBJ1-1; D gene unclear. The length of the CDR3 is 15 residues. Germline assignment: CDR1 MGHRA and CDR2 YSYEKL. The V gene lost 4 bases and the J gene lost 1 base, with 13 bases spanning the gap. CDR3 DNA sequence: TGCGCCAGCAGCCCCTTTGGGGAGGGGAACACTGAAGCTTTCTTT. Translation: CASSPFGEGNTEAFF.

The chain has TRBV6-5 and TRBJ2-7, with TRBD2 identical over 11 bases. Germline lookup yields CDR1 MNHEY and CDR2 SVGAGI. J lost 2 bases, V lost 4 bases, and 7 bases had no gene match. The CDR3 runs 16 residues. The CDR3 nucleotides read TGTGCCAGCAGTTTAATAGCGGGGGGGATTACCTACGAGCAGTACTTC. It yields the protein CASSLIAGGITYEQYF.

This clonotype was picked up a small number of times. The rearrangement links TRBV10-3 to TRBJ2-1, with 11 bases aligning to TRBD2. Trimming took 0 bases from V and 16 from J; bases not matched to a gene: 8. CDR1 and CDR2 from the germline V gene are ENHRY and SYGVKD. The CDR3 length is 14 residues. CDR3 region: CAISESGTSGRGFF. CDR3 nucleotides: TGTGCCATCAGTGAGTCCGGGACTAGCGGCAGGGGTTTCTTC.

This sequence joins TRBV20-1 and TRBJ2-3, with D perhaps matching TRBD1 or TRBD2 (5 bases each). Trimming shortened V by 4 bases and J by 2 bases, and 16 bases separated the two germline ends. The germline gives CDR1 DFQATT, CDR2 SNEGSKA (reference sequence). This CDR3 has 15 residues. Written as DNA, the CDR3 is TGCAGTGCTACGAGGGACCCAGGGCTCACAGATACGCAGTATTTT. Translation gives CSATRDPGLTDTQYF.

In the case of this clonotype: A much larger clone is a single base away; this may be a read error. This chain joins TRBV15 and TRBJ2-5, with TRBD1 as a possible D gene (5 bases). The CDR3 has 13 residues. CDR1 is LNHNV and CDR2 is YYDKDF in the germline V gene (reference sequence). CDR3 protein: CATSKGLTETRYF. The CDR3 DNA is TGTGCCACCAGCAAGGGGTTAACAGAGACCCGGTACTTC.

This clonotype showed up just a few times. The V gene is TRBV7-3, the J gene TRBJ2-1; the D gene is possibly TRBD2 (6 bases). The CDR3 loop spans 14 amino acids. CDR1 SGHTA and CDR2 FQGTGA come from the germline V gene. V lost 5 bases and J 7 bases, leaving 15 bases between the germline ends. CDR3 amino acids: CASSLGTEWNEQFF. The CDR3 DNA follows: TGTGCCAGCAGCCTCGGGACTGAGTGGAATGAGCAGTTCTTC. The full variable domain, completed using reference TRBV7-3 and TRBJ2-1, is GAGVSQTPSNKVTEKGKYVELRCDPISGHTALYWYRQSLGQGPEFLIYFQGTGAADDSGLPNDRFFAVRPEGSVSTLKIQRTERGDSAVYLCASSLGTEWNEQFFGPGTRLTVL.

This sequence joins TRBV20-1 and TRBJ2-3; TRBD2 matches 8 bases. J lost 0 bases, V lost 6 bases, and 5 bases had no gene match. Germline lookup yields CDR1 DFQATT and CDR2 SNEGSKA (reference sequence). The CDR3 length is 14 residues. CDR3 DNA: TGCAGTGCGACTAGCGTGGGTAGCACAGATACGCAGTATTTT. This translates into CSATSVGSTDTQYF.

This clonotype was observed a few times. The gene calls are TRBV20-1 and TRBJ1-3; the D is unclear. The CDR3 covers 11 residues. Germline lookup yields CDR1 DFQATT and CDR2 SNEGSKA (reference sequence). V was shortened by 3 bases and J by 3 bases, with 3 bases between the two germline ends. Here the CDR3 reads CSASGGNTIYF. The CDR3 DNA follows: TGCAGTGCTAGTGGTGGAAACACCATATATTTT.

The V and J genes are TRBV20-1 and TRBJ1-1; TRBD1 matches at 7 bases. CDR1 and CDR2 (germline): DFQATT, SNEGSKA (reference sequence). The trim removed 6 bases at V and 1 base at J, leaving 2 bases unmatched. CDR3 size: 12 residues. The chain's CDR3 is CSATGQNTEAFF. CDR3 nucleotides: TGCAGTGCGACAGGGCAGAACACTGAAGCTTTCTTT.

The V call is TRBV5-1, the J call TRBJ2-4; D remains ambiguous. The CDR3 contains 13 residues. Germline CDR1 is SGHRS and CDR2 is YFSETQ. Trimming removed 1 base at V and 8 bases at J, with 10 bases between. The CDR3 loop is CASSLTPRYIQYF. CDR3 bases: TGCGCCAGCAGCTTGACCCCAAGGTACATTCAGTACTTC.

CDR3 loop: CASSPLEGLASETQYF. The CDR3 coding sequence is TGTGCCAGCTCACCACTAGAGGGACTAGCTTCGGAGACCCAGTACTTC. The J gene is TRBJ2-5, the V gene TRBV18; 9 bases align to TRBD2. There are 16 residues in the CDR3. With V trimmed by 1 base and J by 5 bases, 8 bases remained unmatched. The V gene's germline CDR1 is KGHSH and CDR2 LQKENI. The entire variable domain, with the rest obtained from reference TRBV18 and TRBJ2-5, is as follows: NAGVMQNPRHLVRRRGQEARLRCSPMKGHSHVYWYRQLPEEGLKFMVYLQKENIIDESGMPKERFSAEFPKEGPSILRIQQVVRGDSAAYFCASSPLEGLASETQYFGPGTRLLVL.

The rearrangement uses TRBV7-9 and TRBJ1-1; D possibly corresponds to TRBD1 (5 bases). The germline CDR1 and CDR2 sequences are SEHNR and FQNEAQ (reference sequence). Trimming stripped 4 bases from V and 4 bases from J, with 13 bases between. This CDR3 contains 14 residues. The CDR3 sequence is CASSSRSGFTEAFF. CDR3 in DNA: TGTGCCAGCAGCTCGCGTTCAGGGTTCACTGAAGCTTTCTTT.

This clonotype was counted a few times. The rearrangement uses TRBV16 and TRBJ1-2, with 9 positions matching TRBD1. In germline, CDR1 is KGHSY, CDR2 FQNENV. With V trimmed by 3 bases and J by 8 bases, 4 bases remained unmatched. This CDR3 has 13 residues. CDR3 loop: CASSQRTGAGYTF. For the CDR3, the DNA is TGTGCCAGCAGCCAGAGGACAGGGGCCGGCTACACCTTC.

This clonotype has just a few counts. The chain is built from TRBV7-7 and TRBJ2-5; 14 bases fit TRBD2. CDR1 and CDR2 (germline): SSHAT, FNYEAQ (reference sequence). V lost 5 bases and J lost 5; bases outside the gene matches: 7. This CDR3 has 16 amino acids. CDR3 in DNA: TGTGCCAGCAGCCCCGGGACTAGCGGGAGTGGGGAGACCCAGTACTTC. Translating it yields CASSPGTSGSGETQYF.

The J gene is TRBJ1-5, the V gene TRBV5-1, with TRBD1 identical over 9 bases. Looked up from germline, CDR1 is SGHRS and CDR2 is YFSETQ. The V segment lost 5 bases and the J segment 6 bases; nucleotides outside the gene matches: 12. The CDR3 runs to 16 residues. The CDR3 bases are TGCGCCAGCAGTGAACGGCCGGGACAGGGAAGTCAGCCCCAGCATTTT. This sequence encodes CASSERPGQGSQPQHF.

This chain links TRBV7-9 with TRBJ2-3, with TRBD2 as a possible D gene (6 bases). CDR1 is SEHNR, CDR2 FQNEAQ, per germline (reference sequence). Trimming pared 3 bases from V and 5 bases from J, leaving 18 bases between. This CDR3 is built from 16 residues. The CDR3 region is CASSLLARVRGDTQYF. The CDR3, as DNA: TGTGCCAGCAGCTTGCTAGCGCGGGTACGTGGAGATACGCAGTATTTT.

V and J are TRBV18 and TRBJ1-2; D gene ambiguous. This CDR3 comprises 11 residues. The V gene's germline CDR1 is KGHSH and CDR2 LQKENI. V was shortened by 2 bases and J by 7 bases, with 5 bases between the two germline ends. The CDR3 DNA is TGTGCCAGCTCACCAAGCTTTGGCTACACCTTC. Translation: CASSPSFGYTF.

The V and J genes are TRBV21-1 and TRBJ1-4. TRBV21-1 is classified as a pseudogene. This CDR3 is 13 amino acids long. CDR3 DNA: TGTGCCGTTTTGAGGGTAATTAATGAAAAACTGTTTTTT. Protein sequence: CAVLRVINEKLFF.

In its sample, this clonotype was seen a few times. V and J are TRBV20-1 and TRBJ2-1, with 8 bases matching TRBD1. This CDR3 has 16 residues. Germline assignment: CDR1 DFQATT and CDR2 SNEGSKA (reference sequence). V dropped 6 bases and J dropped 2; count of bases not matched to a gene: 12. CDR3 amino acids: CSAKFNNRGAYNEQFF. The CDR3 DNA reads TGCAGTGCCAAATTCAACAACAGGGGGGCCTACAATGAGCAGTTCTTC.

The J gene is TRBJ2-5, the V gene TRBV10-3; D is possibly TRBD1 or TRBD2 (5 bases each). V lost 6 bases, J lost 2 bases, and 16 bases lay in between. The length of the CDR3 is 15 residues. Per the germline V gene, CDR1 is ENHRY and CDR2 is SYGVKD. CDR3 protein: CAISELGAFQETQYF. CDR3 sequence (DNA): TGTGCCATCAGCGAACTCGGGGCCTTTCAAGAGACCCAGTACTTC.

This clonotype has just a few counts. The chain links TRBV12-5 to TRBJ2-7, with 7 bases aligning to TRBD1. The CDR3 is 14 residues long. The V gene's germline CDR1 is LGHNT and CDR2 FRNRAP. V lost 3 bases, J lost 0 bases, and 2 bases stayed unmatched. The CDR3 DNA reads as TGTGCTAGTGGTTTTAGGGACAGCTCCTACGAGCAGTACTTC. Its protein is CASGFRDSSYEQYF.

The chain joins TRBV4-3 to TRBJ1-2, with D uncertain. V lost 5 bases and J 3 bases, leaving 13 bases between the germline ends. Germline lookup yields CDR1 LGHNA and CDR2 YSLEER. The CDR3 is 14 residues long. The CDR3 DNA reads as TGCGCCAGCAGCTCTCGGGATGAGGACTATGGCTACACCTTC. Translation gives CASSSRDEDYGYTF.

The chain employs TRBV6-2 or TRBV6-3 and TRBJ1-2, with 7 bases fitting TRBD1. CDR3 length: 14 amino acids. After removal of 4 bases from V and 4 bases from J, the junction contained 6 bases not matched to a gene. Germline CDR1 is MNHEY and CDR2 is SVGEGT. The CDR3 loop reads CASSFHRGRYGYTF. The CDR3 DNA reads as TGTGCCAGCAGTTTTCACAGGGGCCGCTATGGCTACACCTTC.

The chain joins TRBV7-8 to TRBJ1-5; the D is unclear. V lost 5 bases to trimming and J lost 1 base, with 15 bases between them. In germline, CDR1 is SGHVS, CDR2 FQNEAQ. The CDR3 loop spans 16 amino acids. This CDR3 is CASSALVGKSNQPQHF. CDR3 coding DNA: TGTGCCAGCAGCGCGCTGGTAGGGAAAAGCAATCAGCCCCAGCATTTT.

The chain has TRBV29-1 and TRBJ1-2; D gene ambiguous. Germline CDR1 reads SQVTM; CDR2 reads ANQGSEA. This CDR3 has 11 amino acids. V was clipped by 3 bases and J by 8 bases, with 10 bases between them. CDR3: CSVDSPGGYTF. Written as DNA, the CDR3 is TGCAGCGTTGACTCCCCAGGAGGCTACACCTTC.

The chain joins TRBV19 to TRBJ2-3, with no clear D. The length of the CDR3 is 16 residues. V was clipped by 3 bases and J by 0 bases, with 13 bases between them. Germline lookup yields CDR1 LNHDA and CDR2 SQIVND (reference sequence). The CDR3 DNA follows: TGTGCCAGTAGTATTCAAGCGACCCGTAGCACAGATACGCAGTATTTT. Protein: CASSIQATRSTDTQYF.

The chain is built from TRBV5-1 and TRBJ2-3; the match to TRBD2 covers 7 bases. This CDR3 comprises 16 residues. CDR1 is SGHRS, CDR2 YFSETQ, per germline. Trimming cost V 0 bases and J 1 base; bases outside gene matches: 5. The CDR3, as DNA: TGCGCCAGCAGCTTGGGTCCGGGGGGAGGCACAGATACGCAGTATTTT. Protein product: CASSLGPGGGTDTQYF.

The genes are TRBV5-1 and TRBJ2-2; D is perhaps TRBD1 or TRBD2 (5 bases each). Germline loops: CDR1 SGHRS, CDR2 YFSETQ. V was pared by 2 bases and J by 5 bases, with 13 bases between. The CDR3 sequence is 15 residues long. The DNA of the CDR3 is TGCGCCAGCAGCTTCGGGGCAGCCAGGACCGGGGAGCTGTTTTTT. Amino acids: CASSFGAARTGELFF.

The chain recombines TRBV13 with TRBJ2-3, with 10 nucleotides matching TRBD2. The CDR3 consists of 16 residues. V lost 5 bases and J lost 4; bases outside the gene matches: 9. Germline V CDR1 and CDR2: PRHDT, FYEKMQ (reference sequence). CDR3 residues: CASSHRLAGVADTQYF. The CDR3 DNA reads as TGTGCCAGCAGCCACCGACTAGCGGGCGTTGCAGATACGCAGTATTTT.

This clonotype showed up just once. J is TRBJ2-1 and V is TRBV10-3; 11 bases fit TRBD2. With V trimmed by 0 bases and J by 5 bases, 3 bases remained unmatched. CDR1 and CDR2 from the germline V gene are ENHRY and SYGVKD. The CDR3 length is 16 residues. CDR3 bases: TGTGCCATCAGTGAGTCCTCGACTAGCGGGAACAATGAGCAGTTCTTC. The encoded protein is CAISESSTSGNNEQFF.